This entry lists 16 T cell receptor beta chains sequenced from one sample in a study of T cell repertoires in cytomegalovirus infection (dated by TCRdb to between 2019 and 2020). Data came from an Illumina HiSeq 1500. TCRdb ran its own pipeline on the public reads, namely fastp trimming at Q25 and MiXCR clone calling, and kept in-frame beta chains. Identical CDR3 protein sequences are pooled into one entry, listed with their most common genes and DNA. A total of about 680,000 distinct CDR3 sequences appear in this sample, roughly 24% of them only once. 6.5% to 10% of the sample is taken by the ten largest. Sequenced material: CD8+ T cells from PBMCs. These receptors originate from a human donor in good health (CMV status not recorded). Some clones in this sample may be carry-over from other donors' samples.

The chain has TRBV2 and TRBJ1-1, with D possibly matching TRBD1 (5 bases). The CDR3 runs 13 residues. Germline assignment: CDR1 SNHLY and CDR2 FYNNEI. V dropped 7 bases and J dropped 0 bases, with 9 bases sitting between them. The CDR3 DNA is TGTGCCAGCATACGGGGGATGAACACTGAAGCTTTCTTT. This codes for CASIRGMNTEAFF. Variable domain in full (rest from reference TRBV2 and TRBJ1-1): EPEVTQTPSHQVTQMGQEVILRCVPISNHLYFYWYRQILGQKVEFLVSFYNNEISEKSEIFDDQFSVERPDGSNFTLKIRSTKLEDSAMYFCASIRGMNTEAFFGQGTRLTVV.

V usage is TRBV20-1 and J usage is TRBJ1-6, with D perhaps TRBD1 (5 bases). Trimming left V 6 bases short and J 3 bases short, with 9 bases between. The CDR3 sequence is 13 residues long. Per the germline V gene, CDR1 is DFQATT and CDR2 is SNEGSKA (reference sequence). CDR3 sequence: CSAWGNYNSPLHF. The DNA for the CDR3 is TGCAGTGCGTGGGGCAACTATAATTCACCCCTCCACTTT.

In nucleotides, the CDR3 is TGTGCCAGCAGTTACTGGGGCAGGGGGGTCGATGAGCAGTTCTTC. This gives the protein CASSYWGRGVDEQFF. This chain joins TRBV6-5 and TRBJ2-1, with D possibly being TRBD1 (7 bases). Trimming cost V 1 base and J 8 bases, with 15 bases left between them. Per germline, CDR1 MNHEY and CDR2 SVGAGI. The CDR3 is 15 residues long.

The V gene is TRBV15, the J gene TRBJ2-1, with a weak D call TRBD1 (6 bases). The germline V and J ends were trimmed by 3 bases and 2 bases, with 20 bases remaining between them. The CDR3 is made up of 18 amino acids. Germline V gene sequence: CDR1 LNHNV, CDR2 YYDKDF (reference sequence). For the CDR3, the DNA is TGTGCCACCAGCAGTGCCGATCGGGACATATCAACCTACAATGAGCAGTTCTTC. This sequence encodes CATSSADRDISTYNEQFF. Supplemented by reference TRBV15 and TRBJ2-1, the full variable domain reads DAMVIQNPRYQVTQFGKPVTLSCSQTLNHNVMYWYQQKSSQAPKLLFHYYDKDFNNEADTPDNFQSRRPNTSFCFLDIRSPGLGDTAMYLCATSSADRDISTYNEQFFGPGTRLTVL.

The chain uses TRBV7-6 and TRBJ1-1, with a weak D call TRBD1 (5 bases). Germline loops: CDR1 SGHVS, CDR2 FNYEAQ. Trimming removed 1 base from V and 2 bases from J, with 20 bases in between. The CDR3 is 18 residues long. The CDR3 reads CASSLVWGSEGPNTEAFF. The CDR3 nucleotides read TGTGCCAGCAGCTTAGTTTGGGGTAGTGAGGGACCAAACACTGAAGCTTTCTTT.

The table lists this clonotype with a few counts. The chain uses TRBV11-2 and TRBJ2-7; D not certain. CDR1 and CDR2 (germline): SGHAT, FQNNGV. The CDR3 spans 13 residues. V was clipped by 5 bases and J by 2 bases, with 10 bases between them. DNA of the CDR3: TGTGCCAGCAGCCACCCGGTTACCTACGAGCAGTACGTC. Translating gives CASSHPVTYEQYV.

This clonotype was counted many times. CDR3 amino acids: CASSLVAGGQETQYF. For the CDR3, the DNA is TGTGCCAGCAGCTTAGTAGCGGGGGGGCAAGAGACCCAGTACTTC. V and J are TRBV7-2 and TRBJ2-5, with 11 positions matching TRBD2. Germline lookup yields CDR1 SGHTA and CDR2 FQGNSA. V shed 1 base, J shed 2 bases, and the junction held 0 bases outside the gene matches. CDR3 length: 15 amino acids.

V is TRBV6-5 and J is TRBJ2-2; no definite D call. Germline-derived CDR1 and CDR2 are MNHEY and SVGAGI. Trimming stripped 2 bases from V and 1 base from J, with 8 bases between. The CDR3 runs to 15 residues. The CDR3 DNA reads as TGTGCCAGCAGTTACGGTCAGGTGAACACCGGGGAGCTGTTTTTT. It translates to CASSYGQVNTGELFF.

This clonotype turned up a few times. The V call is TRBV6-2 or TRBV6-3, the J call TRBJ1-1; maybe TRBD1 (5 bases). Germline V gene data show CDR1 as MNHEY and CDR2 as SVGEGT. V lost 7 bases to trimming and J lost 7 bases, with 16 bases between them. The CDR3 is made up of 13 amino acids. The CDR3 nucleotides are TGTGCCAGCACGGGGGATCGGCTGGTTGAAGCTTTCTTT. Translation gives CASTGDRLVEAFF.

On this clonotype itself: This may come from a read error, since a much larger clone is one base off. This chain uses TRBV28 with TRBJ1-1; 7 bases are a match to TRBD1. V was pared by 3 bases and J by 6 bases, with 7 bases of the junction left unmatched. Looked up from germline, CDR1 is MDHEN and CDR2 is SYDVKM. The CDR3 spans 14 residues. The CDR3 bases are TGTGCCAGCAGTTTCGGACAGGCCAACGCTGAAGCTTTCTTT. Translating gives CASSFGQANAEAFF.

The rearrangement uses TRBV19 and TRBJ2-1; the match to TRBD2 covers 9 bases. This CDR3 is built from 17 residues. The V gene end was trimmed by 3 bases and the J gene end by 6 bases; junction bases not matched to a gene: 12. Germline V CDR1 and CDR2: LNHDA, SQIVND (reference sequence). CDR3 sequence reads: CASSIRRAGGPPNEQFF. The CDR3 DNA sequence: TGTGCCAGTAGTATCAGGCGAGCGGGGGGACCCCCCAATGAGCAGTTCTTC.

This clonotype was counted between two and nine times. This chain joins TRBV29-1 and TRBJ2-1, with D tentatively TRBD1 or TRBD2 (7 bases each). Germline values: CDR1 SQVTM, CDR2 ANQGSEA. The CDR3 runs to 14 residues. The ends were cut back, 5 bases at V and 5 bases at J, with 16 bases in the middle. CDR3 sequence (DNA): TGCAGCGTTCGGGGAGGGGGCTACCACAATGAGCAGTTCTTC. Translated, it gives CSVRGGGYHNEQFF.

This clonotype appeared a few times. The J gene is TRBJ2-2, the V gene TRBV29-1; D tentatively reads TRBD1 or TRBD2 (6 bases each). The V and J ends lost 4 bases and 5 bases respectively, with 11 bases between them. Germline lookup yields CDR1 SQVTM and CDR2 ANQGSEA. The CDR3 is 13 residues long. CDR3 protein: CSVVGGITGELFF. In DNA, the CDR3 is TGCAGCGTTGTAGGGGGGATAACCGGGGAGCTGTTTTTT.

The chain uses TRBV6-1 and TRBJ2-1; a weak D match, TRBD1 (6 bases). The length of the CDR3 is 11 residues. Germline V gives CDR1 MNHNS, CDR2 SASEGT. The ends were cut back, 5 bases at V and 11 bases at J, with 10 bases in the middle. Here the CDR3 reads CASSSGAQQFF. The DNA for the CDR3 is TGTGCCAGCAGTTCAGGGGCCCAGCAGTTCTTC.

The J gene is TRBJ1-6, the V gene TRBV12-3 or TRBV12-4, with D unclear. V shed 5 bases and J shed 6 bases, with 11 bases lying between them. The CDR3 length is 14 residues. As DNA, the CDR3 is TGTGCCAGCAGTACTCCGGCTAGTAATTCACCCCTCCACTTT. Protein sequence: CASSTPASNSPLHF.

This chain uses TRBV12-3 or TRBV12-4 with TRBJ2-1; weak D call: TRBD1 (5 bases). The V end lost 3 bases, the J end lost 9 bases, and 21 bases lay between the germline ends. The CDR3 runs 16 residues. The CDR3 protein is CASSFHPQGNHTEQFF. In DNA form, the CDR3 reads TGTGCCAGCAGTTTTCATCCCCAGGGTAATCACACTGAGCAGTTCTTC.